The 2 T cell receptor beta chains in this list originate from one sample, sequenced in a study of control samples from healthy donors and cancer patients. The method was immunoSEQ multiplex PCR; TCRdb's version includes in-frame clones alone and lacks a portion of them. This sample yields about 150,000 clones, of which approximately 96% are seen a single time; around 6.1% belongs to the top ten. Material: blood. The receptors derive from a man aged 35 to 55 in good health.

V and J are TRBV30 and TRBJ1-5, with D maybe TRBD1 (6 bases). Trimming pared 5 bases from V and 3 bases from J, leaving 8 bases between. The germline CDR1 and CDR2 sequences are GTSNPN and SVGIG (reference sequence). The CDR3 is made up of 12 amino acids. The DNA for the CDR3 is TGTGCCTGGGGGGGCTTCAATCAGCCCCAGCATTTT. It translates to CAWGGFNQPQHF.

This sequence joins TRBV27 and TRBJ2-7; 10 bases line up with TRBD1. The V segment lost 6 bases and the J segment 2 bases; nucleotides outside the gene matches: 1. CDR1 and CDR2 from the germline V gene are MNHEY and SMNVEV (reference sequence). This CDR3 has 13 amino acids. The CDR3 sequence: CASRGQGAYEQYF. The CDR3 coding sequence is TGTGCCAGCAGAGGACAGGGGGCCTACGAGCAGTACTTC.